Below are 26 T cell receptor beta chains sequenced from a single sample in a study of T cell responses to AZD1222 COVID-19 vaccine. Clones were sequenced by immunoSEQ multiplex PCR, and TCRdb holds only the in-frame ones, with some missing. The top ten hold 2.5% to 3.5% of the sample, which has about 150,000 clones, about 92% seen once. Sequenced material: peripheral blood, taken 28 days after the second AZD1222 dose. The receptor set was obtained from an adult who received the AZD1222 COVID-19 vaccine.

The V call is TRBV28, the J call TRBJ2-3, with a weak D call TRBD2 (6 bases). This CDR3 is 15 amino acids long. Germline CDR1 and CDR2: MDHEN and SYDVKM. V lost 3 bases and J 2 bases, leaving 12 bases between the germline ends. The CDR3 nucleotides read TGTGCCAGCAGTTTCGGCGGGGATCTCACAGATACGCAGTATTTT. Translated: CASSFGGDLTDTQYF.

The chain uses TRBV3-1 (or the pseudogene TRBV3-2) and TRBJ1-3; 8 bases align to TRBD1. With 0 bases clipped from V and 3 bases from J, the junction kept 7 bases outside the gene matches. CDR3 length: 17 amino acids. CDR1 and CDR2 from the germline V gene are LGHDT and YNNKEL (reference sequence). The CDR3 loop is CASSQDLFGTGGNTIYF. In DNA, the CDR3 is TGTGCCAGCAGCCAAGACTTGTTCGGGACAGGTGGAAACACCATATATTTT.

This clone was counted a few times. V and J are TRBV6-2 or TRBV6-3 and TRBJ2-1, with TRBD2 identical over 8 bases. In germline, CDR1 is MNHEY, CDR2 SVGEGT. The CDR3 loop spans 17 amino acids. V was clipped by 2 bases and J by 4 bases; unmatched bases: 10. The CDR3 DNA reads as TGTGCCAGCAGTTACCCGGGACTAGTTATACTATACAATGAGCAGTTCTTC. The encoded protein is CASSYPGLVILYNEQFF.

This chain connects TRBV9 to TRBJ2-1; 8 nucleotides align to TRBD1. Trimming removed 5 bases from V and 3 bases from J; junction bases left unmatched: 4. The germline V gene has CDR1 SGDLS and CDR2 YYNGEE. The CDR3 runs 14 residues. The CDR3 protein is CASSTTGDYNEQFF. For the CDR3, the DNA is TGTGCCAGCAGTACGACAGGGGACTACAATGAGCAGTTCTTC.

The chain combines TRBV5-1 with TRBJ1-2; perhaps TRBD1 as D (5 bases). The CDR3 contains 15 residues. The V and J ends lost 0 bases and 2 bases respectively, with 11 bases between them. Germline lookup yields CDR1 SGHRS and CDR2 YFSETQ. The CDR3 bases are TGCGCCAGCAGCTTGGGAGGGGAGGGGAACTATGGCTACACCTTC. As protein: CASSLGGEGNYGYTF.

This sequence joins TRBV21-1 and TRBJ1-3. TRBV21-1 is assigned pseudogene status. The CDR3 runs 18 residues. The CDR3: CASSKERVDCFSGNTIYF. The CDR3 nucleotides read TGTGCCAGCAGCAAAGAGAGGGTTGACTGCTTCTCTGGAAACACCATATATTTT.

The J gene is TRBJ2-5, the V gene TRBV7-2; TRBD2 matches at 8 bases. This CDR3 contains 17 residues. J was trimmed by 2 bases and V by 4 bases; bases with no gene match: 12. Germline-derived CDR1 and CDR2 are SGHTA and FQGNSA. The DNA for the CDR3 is TGTGCCAGCAGCTCGTTGGCGGGAGGCCTATATCAAGAGACCCAGTACTTC. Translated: CASSSLAGGLYQETQYF.

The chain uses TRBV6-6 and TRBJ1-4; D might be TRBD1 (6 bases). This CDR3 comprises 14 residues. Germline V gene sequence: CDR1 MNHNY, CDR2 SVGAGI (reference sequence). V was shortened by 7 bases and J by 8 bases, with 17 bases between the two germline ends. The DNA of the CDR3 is TGTGCCAGCACTCAACAGGGACTAGAGGAAAAACTGTTTTTT. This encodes CASTQQGLEEKLFF.

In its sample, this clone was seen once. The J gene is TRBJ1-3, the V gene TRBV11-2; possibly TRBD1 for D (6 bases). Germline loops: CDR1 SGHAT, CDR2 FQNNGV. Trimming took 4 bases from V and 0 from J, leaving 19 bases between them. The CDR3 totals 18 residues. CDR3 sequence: CASSSLQGKRVSGNTIYF. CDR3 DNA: TGTGCCAGCAGCTCATTACAGGGAAAAAGGGTCTCTGGAAACACCATATATTTT.

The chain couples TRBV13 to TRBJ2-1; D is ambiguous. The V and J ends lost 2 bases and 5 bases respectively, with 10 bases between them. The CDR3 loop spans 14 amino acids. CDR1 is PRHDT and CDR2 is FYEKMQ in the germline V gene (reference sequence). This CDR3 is CASSLREPNNEQFF. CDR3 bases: TGTGCCAGCAGCTTACGAGAACCCAACAATGAGCAGTTCTTC.

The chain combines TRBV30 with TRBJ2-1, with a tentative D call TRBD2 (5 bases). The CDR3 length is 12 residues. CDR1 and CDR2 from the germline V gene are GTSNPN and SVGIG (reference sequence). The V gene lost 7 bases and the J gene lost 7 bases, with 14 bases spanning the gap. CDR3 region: CASTGLANEQFF. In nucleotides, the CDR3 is TGTGCCTCGACGGGTCTAGCAAATGAGCAGTTCTTC.

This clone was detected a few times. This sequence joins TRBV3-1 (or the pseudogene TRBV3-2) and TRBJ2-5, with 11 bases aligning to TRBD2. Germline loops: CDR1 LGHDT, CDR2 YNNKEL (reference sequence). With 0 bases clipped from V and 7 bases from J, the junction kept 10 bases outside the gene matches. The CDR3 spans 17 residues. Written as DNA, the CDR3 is TGTGCCAGCAGCCAAGATCGGATTAGCGGGAGGGTCGTGACCCAGTACTTC. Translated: CASSQDRISGRVVTQYF.

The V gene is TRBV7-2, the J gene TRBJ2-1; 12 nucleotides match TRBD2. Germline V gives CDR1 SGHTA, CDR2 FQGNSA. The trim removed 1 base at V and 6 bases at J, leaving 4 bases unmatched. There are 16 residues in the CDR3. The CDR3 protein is CASSLGPGLAGNEQFF. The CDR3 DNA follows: TGTGCCAGCAGCTTAGGACCGGGACTAGCGGGCAATGAGCAGTTCTTC.

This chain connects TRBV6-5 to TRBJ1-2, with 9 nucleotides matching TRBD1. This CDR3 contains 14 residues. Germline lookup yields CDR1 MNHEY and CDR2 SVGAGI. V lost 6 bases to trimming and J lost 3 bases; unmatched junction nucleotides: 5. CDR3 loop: CASRGTGKDYGYTF. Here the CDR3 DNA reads TGTGCCAGCAGGGGGACAGGGAAGGACTATGGCTACACCTTC.

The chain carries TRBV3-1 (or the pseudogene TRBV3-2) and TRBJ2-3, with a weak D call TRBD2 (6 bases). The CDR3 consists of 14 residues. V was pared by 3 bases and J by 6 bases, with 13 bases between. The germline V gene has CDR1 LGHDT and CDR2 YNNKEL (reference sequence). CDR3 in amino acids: CASSQRGGLDTQYF. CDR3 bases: TGTGCCAGCAGCCAGCGGGGCGGGTTGGATACGCAGTATTTT.

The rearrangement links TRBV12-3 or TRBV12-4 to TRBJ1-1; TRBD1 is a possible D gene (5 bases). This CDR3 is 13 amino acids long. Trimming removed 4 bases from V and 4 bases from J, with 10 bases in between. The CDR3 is CASSSGAGTEAFF. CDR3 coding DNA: TGTGCCAGCAGTTCTGGGGCCGGCACTGAAGCTTTCTTT.

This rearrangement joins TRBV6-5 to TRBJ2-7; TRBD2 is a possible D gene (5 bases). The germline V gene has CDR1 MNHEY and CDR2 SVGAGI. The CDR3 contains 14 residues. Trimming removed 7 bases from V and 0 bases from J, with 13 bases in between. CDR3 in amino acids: CASKEGPSSYEQYF. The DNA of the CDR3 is TGTGCCAGCAAAGAGGGCCCGAGCTCCTACGAGCAGTACTTC.

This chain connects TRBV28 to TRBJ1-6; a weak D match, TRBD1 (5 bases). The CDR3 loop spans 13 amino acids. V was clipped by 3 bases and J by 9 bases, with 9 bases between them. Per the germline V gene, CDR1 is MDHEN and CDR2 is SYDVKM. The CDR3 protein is CASSLGGSSPLHF. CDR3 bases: TGTGCCAGCAGTTTGGGGGGGAGTTCACCCCTCCACTTT.

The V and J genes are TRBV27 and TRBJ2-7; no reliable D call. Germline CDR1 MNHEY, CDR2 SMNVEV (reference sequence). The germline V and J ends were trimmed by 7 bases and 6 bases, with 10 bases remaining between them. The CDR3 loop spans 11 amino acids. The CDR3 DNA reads TGTGCCAGCATCCACGGTGGCGAGCAGTACTTC. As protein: CASIHGGEQYF.

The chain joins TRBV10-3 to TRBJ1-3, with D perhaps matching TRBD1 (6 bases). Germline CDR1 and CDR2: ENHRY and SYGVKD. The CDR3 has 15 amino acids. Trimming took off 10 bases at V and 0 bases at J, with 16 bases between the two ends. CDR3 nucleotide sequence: TGTGCCACCTTAGCCGGGACAAACTCTGGAAACACCATATATTTT. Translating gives CATLAGTNSGNTIYF.

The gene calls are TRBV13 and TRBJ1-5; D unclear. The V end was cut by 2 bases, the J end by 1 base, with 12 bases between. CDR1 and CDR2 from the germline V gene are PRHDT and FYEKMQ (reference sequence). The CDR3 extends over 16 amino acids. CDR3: CASSLRREESNQPQHF. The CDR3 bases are TGTGCCAGCAGCTTAAGAAGGGAGGAGAGCAATCAGCCCCAGCATTTT.

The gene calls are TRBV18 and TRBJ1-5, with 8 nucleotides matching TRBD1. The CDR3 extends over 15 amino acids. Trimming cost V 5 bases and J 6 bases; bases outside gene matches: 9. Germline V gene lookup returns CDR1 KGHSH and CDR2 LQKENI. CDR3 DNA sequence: TGTGCCAGCTCAGCAATGGACAGGGTGTTTCAGCCCCAGCATTTT. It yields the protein CASSAMDRVFQPQHF.

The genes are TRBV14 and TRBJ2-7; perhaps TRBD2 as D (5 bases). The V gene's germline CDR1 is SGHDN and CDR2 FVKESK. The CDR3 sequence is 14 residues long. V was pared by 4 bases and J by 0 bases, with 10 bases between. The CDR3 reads CASSPLGISYEQYF. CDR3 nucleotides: TGTGCCAGCAGCCCCCTCGGGATCTCCTACGAGCAGTACTTC.

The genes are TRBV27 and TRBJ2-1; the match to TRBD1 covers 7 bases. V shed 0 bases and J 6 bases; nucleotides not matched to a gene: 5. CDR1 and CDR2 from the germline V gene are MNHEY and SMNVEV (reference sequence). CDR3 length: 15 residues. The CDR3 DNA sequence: TGTGCCAGCAGTTTATCCTTTACAGGGGCCAATGAGCAGTTCTTC. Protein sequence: CASSLSFTGANEQFF.

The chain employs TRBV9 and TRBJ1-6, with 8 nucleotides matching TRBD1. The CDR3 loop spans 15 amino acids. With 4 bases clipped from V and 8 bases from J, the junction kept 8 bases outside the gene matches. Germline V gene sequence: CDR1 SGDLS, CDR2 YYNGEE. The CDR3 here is CASSTGQGRHSPLHF. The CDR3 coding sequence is TGTGCCAGCAGCACCGGACAGGGAAGGCATTCACCCCTCCACTTT.

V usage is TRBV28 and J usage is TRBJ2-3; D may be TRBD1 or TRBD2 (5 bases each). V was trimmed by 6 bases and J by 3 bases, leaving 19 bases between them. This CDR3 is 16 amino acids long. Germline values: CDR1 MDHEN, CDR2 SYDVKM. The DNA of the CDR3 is TGTGCCAGCAGAATCGCCGGGGCCACCATGACAGATACGCAGTATTTT. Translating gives CASRIAGATMTDTQYF. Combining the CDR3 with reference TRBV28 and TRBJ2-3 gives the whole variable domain DVKVTQSSRYLVKRTGEKVFLECVQDMDHENMFWYRQDPGLGLRLIYFSYDVKMKEKGDIPEGYSVSREKKERFSLILESASTNQTSMYLCASRIAGATMTDTQYFGPGTRLTVL.